The TCR beta chain described here comes from a study of blood T cells in healthy people across ages. V dropped 4 bases and J dropped 0 bases, with 8 bases sitting between them. Germline values: CDR1 LNHNV, CDR2 YYDKDF (reference sequence). This CDR3 region has 14 residues. Sample donors were healthy Caucasian individuals that came from Russia, aged roughly 6 to 100. A minimum of 7 million PBMCs was isolated per sample. It was with a sample-barcoded 5' primer and a J-beta primer mix that a second PCR of roughly 7 to 12 cycles was run. One entry per CDR3 protein, called by TCRdb with MiXCR from the 5' RACE reads. The table shows 1.5 million or so distinct CDR3 sequences, with less than 45% occurring only once.

Sequences were obtained from blood. The sequence came from a woman between 18 and 30 years old in good health. V is TRBV15 and J is TRBJ2-3; maybe TRBD1 (6 bases). CDR3 sequence (DNA): TGTGCCACCAGCAAAGACAGGAGCACAGATACGCAGTATTTT. Its translation is CATSKDRSTDTQYF.